Following are 21 T cell receptor beta chains from one sample sequenced in a study of control samples from healthy donors and cancer patients. Profiled with immunoSEQ multiplex PCR; TCRdb holds only in-frame clones, not every one. The sample records roughly 88,000 clones, 90% to 95% being singletons. The sequencing sample was made of blood. The receptors come from a man aged 50 or older in good health.

The CDR3 nucleotides are TGTGCCAGCAGCTTAGTAATCACAGATACGCAGTATTTT. Translating it yields CASSLVITDTQYF. The chain carries TRBV7-2 and TRBJ2-3; no clear D. Per germline, CDR1 SGHTA and CDR2 FQGNSA. The CDR3 has 13 residues. V dropped 1 base and J dropped 2 bases, with 4 bases sitting between them.

The sample holds a few counts of this clone. The chain couples TRBV30 to TRBJ1-2; 7 bases align to TRBD1. The V and J ends lost 3 bases and 4 bases, in that order; junction bases with no gene match: 8. CDR3 length: 14 residues. Looked up from germline, CDR1 is GTSNPN and CDR2 is SVGIG (reference sequence). CDR3 protein: CAWRPRQGAYGYTF. In nucleotides, the CDR3 is TGTGCCTGGAGACCCCGACAGGGCGCCTATGGCTACACCTTC.

The chain recombines TRBV7-9 with TRBJ1-3, with a possible D match to TRBD1 (5 bases). V was shortened by 7 bases and J by 4 bases, with 20 bases between the two germline ends. The CDR3 contains 16 residues. CDR1 and CDR2 (germline): SEHNR, FQNEAQ (reference sequence). CDR3 protein: CASTPPGTRGGNTIYF. The CDR3 DNA sequence: TGTGCCAGCACTCCCCCGGGGACCCGGGGGGGAAACACCATATATTTT.

The rearrangement uses TRBV9 and TRBJ1-5; no reliable D call. This CDR3 has 12 amino acids. CDR1 and CDR2 (germline): SGDLS, YYNGEE. Trimming pared 0 bases from V and 6 bases from J, leaving 4 bases between. The CDR3 bases are TGTGCCAGCAGCGTAGGGCGTCAGCCCCAGCATTTT. This gives the protein CASSVGRQPQHF.

This sequence joins TRBV10-3 and TRBJ1-1; the D gene is possibly TRBD1 (5 bases). The CDR3 length is 12 residues. The germline CDR1 and CDR2 sequences are ENHRY and SYGVKD. V was trimmed by 8 bases and J by 9 bases, leaving 16 bases between them. The DNA of the CDR3 is TGTGCCATCGGGGCCGAGGGTCGAAAAGCTTTCTTT. Protein sequence: CAIGAEGRKAFF.

The chain carries TRBV6-4 and TRBJ2-3; D remains unclear. Germline lookup yields CDR1 MRHNA and CDR2 SNTAGT. This CDR3 spans 15 amino acids. Between the trimmed V and J ends, which lost 5 bases and 4 bases, there was a span of 16 bases. The CDR3 here is CASSREEGRADTQYF. DNA of the CDR3: TGTGCCAGCAGTCGCGAGGAAGGGCGAGCAGATACGCAGTATTTT.

This clone was observed once. This chain's CDR3 is CASSYSGMGNQPQHF. The CDR3 DNA reads TGTGCCAGCAGTTACTCAGGCATGGGCAATCAGCCCCAGCATTTT. The V and J genes are TRBV6-5 and TRBJ1-5; D not certain. CDR3 length equals 15 residues. V gave up 0 bases and J gave up 2 bases, with 8 bases separating them. CDR1 is MNHEY, CDR2 SVGAGI, per germline.

The chain combines TRBV7-2 with TRBJ1-2; no firm D call. Trimming stripped 5 bases from V and 4 bases from J, with 20 bases between. The germline gives CDR1 SGHTA, CDR2 FQGNSA. This CDR3 comprises 16 residues. The CDR3, as DNA: TGTGCCAGCAGCCCTGGGGAAGGCGTTTTCACCTATGGCTACACCTTC. Protein: CASSPGEGVFTYGYTF. Full variable domain (missing parts from reference TRBV7-2 and TRBJ1-2): GAGVSQSPSNKVTEKGKDVELRCDPISGHTALYWYRQSLGQGLEFLIYFQGNSAPDKSGLPSDRFSAERTGGSVSTLTIQRTQQEDSAVYLCASSPGEGVFTYGYTFGSGTRLTVV.

The chain joins TRBV24-1 to TRBJ2-5, with D unresolved. The germline CDR1 and CDR2 sequences are KGHDR and SFDVKD. The length of the CDR3 is 12 residues. V shed 2 bases and J shed 5 bases, with 5 bases lying between them. CDR3 in DNA: TGTGCCACCAGTGATTCGGCCGAGACCCAGTACTTC. The encoded protein is CATSDSAETQYF.

The V gene is TRBV3-1 (or the pseudogene TRBV3-2), the J gene TRBJ2-7; D call uncertain. The germline V gene encodes CDR1 LGHDT and CDR2 YNNKEL (reference sequence). The V end was cut by 3 bases, the J end by 0 bases, with 12 bases between. The CDR3 covers 15 residues. CDR3 loop: CASSQYSLSSYEQYF. The CDR3 DNA reads TGTGCCAGCAGCCAGTATTCATTGAGCTCCTACGAGCAGTACTTC.

Relative to its sample, this clone is medium-sized (0.01 to 0.1%). Other DNA sequences of this sample code for an identical CDR3. DNA of the CDR3: TGTGCCAGCAGTACTACAGGGGTTTCTGAAGCTTTCTTT. As protein: CASSTTGVSEAFF. The chain is built from TRBV7-9 and TRBJ1-1; the match to TRBD1 covers 7 bases. The V and J ends lost 6 bases and 6 bases, in that order; junction bases with no gene match: 7. This CDR3 region has 13 residues. Germline V gives CDR1 SEHNR, CDR2 FQNEAQ (reference sequence).

The chain joins TRBV10-3 to TRBJ2-7; TRBD2 is a possible D gene (6 bases). The germline V gene has CDR1 ENHRY and CDR2 SYGVKD. Trimming left V 6 bases short and J 6 bases short, with 15 bases between. The CDR3 extends over 13 amino acids. The CDR3 spells CAIRETSLSEQYF. The CDR3 DNA sequence: TGTGCCATCAGGGAGACTAGTCTCTCCGAGCAGTACTTC.

A single count supports this clone. The chain joins TRBV7-2 to TRBJ2-7; 13 bases are shared with TRBD2. V lost 5 bases to trimming and J lost 10 bases; unmatched junction nucleotides: 5. The CDR3 is made up of 13 amino acids. Germline V gives CDR1 SGHTA, CDR2 FQGNSA. The CDR3 sequence: CASSMGTSGAQYF. DNA for the CDR3: TGTGCCAGCAGCATGGGGACTAGCGGGGCTCAGTACTTC.

The chain couples TRBV14 to TRBJ2-3; D is uncertain. The CDR3 totals 17 residues. Germline loops: CDR1 SGHDN, CDR2 FVKESK. With 1 base removed from V and 1 base from J, the gap between germline ends came to 15 bases. CDR3 nucleotide sequence: TGTGCCAGCAGCCAAGTTAGGCTCGGTGGGGGCACAGATACGCAGTATTTT. Protein product: CASSQVRLGGGTDTQYF.

The chain uses TRBV5-1 and TRBJ2-1, with 13 bases matching TRBD2. V trimming: 2 bases; J trimming: 8 bases; junction bases outside the gene matches: 4. Germline V gene data show CDR1 as SGHRS and CDR2 as YFSETQ. The CDR3 runs 15 residues. CDR3: CASSFTSGGAHEQFF. CDR3 coding DNA: TGCGCCAGCAGCTTCACTAGCGGGGGGGCACATGAGCAGTTCTTC.

The V gene is TRBV2, the J gene TRBJ1-4; 11 nucleotides line up with TRBD1. J lost 3 bases, V lost 4 bases, and 4 bases had no gene match. The CDR3 has 16 residues. Germline CDR1 reads SNHLY; CDR2 reads FYNNEI. CDR3 sequence: CASSGGTGGPNEKLFF. The CDR3 nucleotides read TGTGCCAGCAGTGGCGGGACAGGGGGGCCTAATGAAAAACTGTTTTTT. Supplemented by reference TRBV2 and TRBJ1-4, the full variable domain reads EPEVTQTPSHQVTQMGQEVILRCVPISNHLYFYWYRQILGQKVEFLVSFYNNEISEKSEIFDDQFSVERPDGSNFTLKIRSTKLEDSAMYFCASSGGTGGPNEKLFFGSGTQLSVL.

The V gene is TRBV10-1, the J gene TRBJ1-3, with D unclear. V was trimmed by 5 bases and J by 7 bases, leaving 12 bases between them. The CDR3 runs to 13 residues. Per germline, CDR1 WNHNN and CDR2 SYGVQD (reference sequence). The CDR3 DNA sequence: TGCGCCAGCAGTCCGGGCCGCGGGAACACCATATATTTT. Its translation is CASSPGRGNTIYF.

The rearrangement links TRBV24-1 to TRBJ1-2, with unresolved D. With 4 bases removed from V and 6 bases from J, the gap between germline ends came to 8 bases. CDR3 length: 12 residues. Germline assignment: CDR1 KGHDR and CDR2 SFDVKD. The CDR3 coding sequence is TGTGCCACCAGTGAAGGGTGGGATGGCTACACCTTC. Its translation is CATSEGWDGYTF.

This chain connects TRBV6-5 to TRBJ1-1; perhaps TRBD1 as D (5 bases). CDR3 size: 14 residues. The V gene lost 6 bases and the J gene lost 0 bases, with 11 bases spanning the gap. The V gene's germline CDR1 is MNHEY and CDR2 SVGAGI. The CDR3 spells CASRRGLMNTEAFF. The CDR3 nucleotides read TGTGCCAGCAGAAGGGGCCTCATGAACACTGAAGCTTTCTTT.

This chain joins TRBV6-6 and TRBJ2-1, with 9 bases aligning to TRBD1. The V and J ends lost 6 bases and 7 bases, in that order; junction bases with no gene match: 10. Germline V gene sequence: CDR1 MNHNY, CDR2 SVGAGI (reference sequence). The CDR3 spans 15 residues. This CDR3 reads CASSQEGQGRNEQFF. The CDR3 coding sequence is TGTGCCAGCAGCCAGGAAGGACAGGGGAGGAATGAGCAGTTCTTC.

This chain uses TRBV19 with TRBJ2-2; D is possibly TRBD2 (6 bases). Trimming cost V 0 bases and J 5 bases, with 16 bases left between them. Germline values: CDR1 LNHDA, CDR2 SQIVND (reference sequence). There are 17 residues in the CDR3. The CDR3 sequence: CASSIDLDPRGTGELFF. The DNA for the CDR3 is TGTGCCAGTAGTATAGATCTTGACCCCCGGGGGACCGGGGAGCTGTTTTTT. Full variable domain (remainder filled in from reference TRBV19 and TRBJ2-2): DGGITQSPKYLFRKEGQNVTLSCEQNLNHDAMYWYRQDPGQGLRLIYYSQIVNDFQKGDIAEGYSVSREKKESFPLTVTSAQKNPTAFYLCASSIDLDPRGTGELFFGEGSRLTVL.